The 21 T cell receptor beta chains reported below all come from one sample, sequenced in a study of beta chain features in type 1 diabetes. Broader study findings: All four CD4+ subsets of Type 1 diabetes patients contained TCRB CDR3s that were moderately but significantly shorter.

As every portion of the isolated RNA was reverse transcribed, the sequencing read expressed TCRB transcripts. Using immunoSEQ multiplex PCR, the repertoire was profiled, and TCRdb retains in-frame clones only, with some absent. In the table there are some 70,000 clones, almost 50% of which are singletons. The antigens these receptors bind are not known. Input material: central memory CD4+ T cells from blood. The receptors here all came from a man aged 30 to 45 with type 1 diabetes.

The gene calls are TRBV6-1 and TRBJ2-1; 7 bases align to TRBD1. The germline CDR1 and CDR2 sequences are MNHNS and SASEGT. This CDR3 is built from 15 residues. J gave up 8 bases and V 4 bases, and 11 bases lay outside the gene matches. Here the CDR3 DNA reads TGTGCCAGCAGTGCCCGACAGGGACAAGCGGATGAGCAGTTCTTC. It translates to CASSARQGQADEQFF.

This chain uses TRBV5-8 with TRBJ1-6, with 11 bases aligning to TRBD1. The CDR3 length is 16 residues. Germline loops: CDR1 SGHTS, CDR2 YDEGEE. Trimming removed 1 base from V and 9 bases from J; junction bases left unmatched: 6. This chain's CDR3 is CASSLTWDRGVSPLHF. CDR3 in DNA: TGTGCCAGCAGCTTGACTTGGGACAGGGGGGTTTCACCCCTCCACTTT.

This chain links TRBV29-1 with TRBJ2-3, with TRBD2 as a possible D gene (5 bases). Germline lookup yields CDR1 SQVTM and CDR2 ANQGSEA. V gave up 2 bases and J gave up 4 bases, with 13 bases separating them. The length of the CDR3 is 14 residues. The CDR3 is CSVEFMRAADTQYF. Here the CDR3 DNA reads TGCAGCGTTGAATTTATGAGGGCGGCAGATACGCAGTATTTT.

This rearrangement joins TRBV5-1 to TRBJ1-4; D possibly corresponds to TRBD1 (5 bases). Germline CDR1 and CDR2: SGHRS and YFSETQ. The CDR3 has 14 amino acids. Trimming left V 0 bases short and J 6 bases short, with 9 bases between. The chain's CDR3 is CASSLGPGDEKLFF. Written as DNA, the CDR3 is TGCGCCAGCAGCTTGGGTCCGGGGGATGAAAAACTGTTTTTT.

V and J are TRBV7-2 and TRBJ1-4, with TRBD1 as a possible D gene (6 bases). The CDR3 runs 16 residues. CDR1 and CDR2 (germline): SGHTA, FQGNSA. V lost 5 bases, J lost 0 bases, and 13 bases lay in between. DNA for the CDR3: TGTGCCAGCAGCGGATCGGCAGGGGCAACTAATGAAAAACTGTTTTTT. Its protein is CASSGSAGATNEKLFF. The whole variable domain, remainder taken from reference TRBV7-2 and TRBJ1-4, is GAGVSQSPSNKVTEKGKDVELRCDPISGHTALYWYRQSLGQGLEFLIYFQGNSAPDKSGLPSDRFSAERTGGSVSTLTIQRTQQEDSAVYLCASSGSAGATNEKLFFGSGTQLSVL.

This rearrangement joins TRBV7-9 to TRBJ2-7, with a tentative D call TRBD1 (7 bases). The germline gives CDR1 SEHNR, CDR2 FQNEAQ (reference sequence). V was trimmed by 5 bases and J by 3 bases, leaving 14 bases between them. This CDR3 region has 14 residues. CDR3 loop: CASSPGTAGYEQYF. DNA for the CDR3: TGTGCCAGCAGCCCCGGGACAGCGGGCTACGAGCAGTACTTC.

This clone has more than one count but fewer than ten. This chain's CDR3 is CASSLELAGGPRGGEQFF. CDR3 nucleotides: TGTGCCAGCAGCTTGGAACTAGCGGGAGGGCCAAGGGGTGGAGAGCAGTTCTTC. This chain connects TRBV5-6 to TRBJ2-1, with 13 nucleotides matching TRBD2. This CDR3 spans 18 amino acids. Germline V lookup: CDR1 SGHDT, CDR2 YYEEEE. J lost 10 bases, V lost 0 bases, and 13 bases had no gene match.

This clone was seen a handful of times. The chain joins TRBV2 to TRBJ1-5; unclear D gene. The CDR3 contains 12 residues. Germline CDR1 and CDR2: SNHLY and FYNNEI. Deletions cut 4 bases from V and 2 bases from J, with 3 bases between. CDR3 DNA sequence: TGTGCCAGCAGTGCGGGCAATCAGCCCCAGCATTTT. This sequence encodes CASSAGNQPQHF.

The chain recombines TRBV7-8 with TRBJ2-7; the match to TRBD1 covers 7 bases. CDR1 SGHVS and CDR2 FQNEAQ come from the germline V gene. This CDR3 is 15 amino acids long. Losses at the gene ends were 0 bases for V and 5 bases for J; bases not matched to a gene: 7. CDR3: CASSLARGGFNEQYF. The CDR3 bases are TGTGCCAGCAGCTTAGCGCGAGGGGGCTTCAACGAGCAGTACTTC.

CDR3 region: CASSEIAASYNEQFF. Written as DNA, the CDR3 is TGTGCCAGCAGTGAGATCGCGGCCTCCTACAATGAGCAGTTCTTC. The chain carries TRBV6-1 and TRBJ2-1; D uncertain. The CDR3 loop spans 15 amino acids. Between the trimmed V and J ends, which lost 3 bases and 0 bases, there was a span of 9 bases. CDR1 is MNHNS, CDR2 SASEGT, per germline.

J is TRBJ2-1 and V is TRBV5-1; 8 positions agree with TRBD1. Germline loops: CDR1 SGHRS, CDR2 YFSETQ. The J segment lost 6 bases and the V segment lost 8 bases, leaving 10 bases of the junction unmatched. The CDR3 covers 14 residues. The CDR3 region has the DNA TGCGCCAGTTCCCCCCTGGACAGGGCCAATGAGCAGTTCTTC. This codes for CASSPLDRANEQFF.

This clone occurred a few times. V usage is TRBV6-1 and J usage is TRBJ2-7; 9 nucleotides match TRBD1. CDR1 is MNHNS and CDR2 is SASEGT in the germline V gene. This CDR3 has 17 residues. The V segment lost 4 bases and the J segment 0 bases; nucleotides outside the gene matches: 10. The CDR3 DNA reads TGTGCCAGCAGTGTCGAAACCGGGACAGGGACCTCCTACGAGCAGTACTTC. Its translation: CASSVETGTGTSYEQYF.

In this sample, this clone turned up a few times. This chain connects TRBV7-9 to TRBJ2-1, with 11 bases matching TRBD2. The CDR3 runs 15 residues. V lost 5 bases and J lost 9; bases outside the gene matches: 9. Germline assignment: CDR1 SEHNR and CDR2 FQNEAQ (reference sequence). The CDR3 nucleotides are TGTGCCAGCAGCCCAAGACTAGCGGGACGGGGTGAGCAGTTCTTC. Protein sequence: CASSPRLAGRGEQFF.

The chain combines TRBV23-1 with TRBJ2-1, with 9 bases lining up with TRBD1. TRBV23-1 is given ORF status, its function remaining uncertain. V gave up 3 bases and J gave up 1 base; unmatched junction bases: 4. The CDR3 covers 16 residues. The CDR3 protein is CASSQPGTGSYNEQFF. The CDR3 DNA is TGCGCCAGCAGTCAGCCCGGGACAGGGTCCTACAATGAGCAGTTCTTC.

This clone was seen only a few times. V usage is TRBV4-1 and J usage is TRBJ2-7; the match to TRBD2 covers 8 bases. The CDR3 consists of 16 residues. V was pared by 0 bases and J by 3 bases, with 7 bases of the junction left unmatched. The germline V gene has CDR1 MGHRA and CDR2 YSYEKL. CDR3 amino acids: CASSQDHLAGIYEQYF. Here the CDR3 DNA reads TGCGCCAGCAGCCAAGATCATCTAGCGGGTATCTACGAGCAGTACTTC.

The chain recombines TRBV6-1 with TRBJ2-3; the match to TRBD2 covers 9 bases. The J segment lost 7 bases and the V segment lost 2 bases, leaving 10 bases of the junction unmatched. Germline CDR1 and CDR2: MNHNS and SASEGT. This CDR3 has 16 residues. The chain's CDR3 is CASSEFEAGGRNTQYF. The CDR3 nucleotides are TGTGCCAGCAGTGAATTCGAGGCGGGGGGGCGAAATACGCAGTATTTT.

This chain connects TRBV2 to TRBJ2-2; the D gene is possibly TRBD1 (6 bases). Germline V gives CDR1 SNHLY, CDR2 FYNNEI. The V and J ends lost 4 bases and 5 bases respectively, with 17 bases between them. This CDR3 spans 16 amino acids. The CDR3 loop is CASSGEQGWGTGELFF. The CDR3 DNA reads TGTGCCAGCAGTGGAGAACAGGGATGGGGTACCGGGGAGCTGTTTTTT.

V and J are TRBV6-1 and TRBJ2-7, with D tentatively TRBD1 (5 bases). The V gene's germline CDR1 is MNHNS and CDR2 SASEGT. There are 14 residues in the CDR3. V lost 6 bases and J lost 7, with 19 bases in between. CDR3 sequence: CASSRTPQAPEQYF. The CDR3 bases are TGTGCCAGCAGCCGCACTCCACAGGCCCCGGAGCAGTACTTC.

This clone was seen more than once but under ten times. The CDR3 coding sequence is TGTGCCAGCAGTGTAAACCGAGGGAACCACGAGCAGTACTTC. Translated, it gives CASSVNRGNHEQYF. The chain combines TRBV6-5 with TRBJ2-5; weak D call: TRBD2 (5 bases). The J call may be wrong; the DNA end is better matched by TRBJ2-7. Germline V lookup: CDR1 MNHEY, CDR2 SVGAGI. The CDR3 covers 14 residues.

The gene calls are TRBV18 and TRBJ2-3; D is possibly TRBD1 (5 bases). Germline V gene sequence: CDR1 KGHSH, CDR2 LQKENI. The ends were cut back, 6 bases at V and 6 bases at J, with 13 bases in the middle. This CDR3 region has 13 residues. CDR3 residues: CASSQGHRDTQYF. CDR3 bases: TGTGCCAGCTCCCAGGGCCATCGGGATACGCAGTATTTT.

This clone was counted a few times. This chain connects TRBV29-1 to TRBJ1-4; no definite D call. Per germline, CDR1 SQVTM and CDR2 ANQGSEA. This CDR3 has 15 residues. Trimming cost V 6 bases and J 1 base, with 15 bases left between them. The CDR3 reads CSVTTPGGTNEKLFF. As DNA, the CDR3 is TGCAGCGTCACTACGCCGGGAGGAACTAATGAAAAACTGTTTTTT.